A single sample gave rise to the 4 T cell receptor beta chains below, sequenced in a study of blood T cell repertoires in COVID-19. Assay: immunoSEQ multiplex PCR; the TCRdb copy retains only in-frame clones and omits some. The data show over 110,000 clones, around 80% seen once. Input material: peripheral blood. The origin of the receptors is a man aged 60 to 69 with acute or convalescent COVID-19.

This chain links TRBV11-2 with TRBJ1-6; the match to TRBD1 covers 8 bases. The CDR3 spans 14 residues. Germline CDR1 SGHAT, CDR2 FQNNGV. V lost 3 bases and J lost 10; bases outside the gene matches: 5. The chain's CDR3 is CASSFGQGGSPLHF. For the CDR3, the DNA is TGTGCCAGCAGCTTTGGACAGGGAGGCTCACCCCTCCACTTT.

V and J are TRBV6-2 or TRBV6-3 and TRBJ1-1, with D possibly TRBD1 on 6 matching bases. There are 16 residues in the CDR3. The V gene's germline CDR1 is MNHEY and CDR2 SVGEGT. The V end lost 0 bases, the J end lost 1 base, and 12 bases lay between the germline ends. CDR3 protein: CASSYSSEGGNTEAFF. DNA for the CDR3: TGTGCCAGCAGTTACTCGTCTGAAGGGGGGAACACTGAAGCTTTCTTT.

The chain has TRBV7-9 and TRBJ1-3; D remains unclear. With 5 bases removed from V and 0 bases from J, the gap between germline ends came to 11 bases. The CDR3 loop spans 15 amino acids. Per the germline V gene, CDR1 is SEHNR and CDR2 is FQNEAQ (reference sequence). CDR3 sequence reads: CASSATQLSGNTIYF. The CDR3 bases are TGTGCCAGCAGCGCGACACAACTCTCTGGAAACACCATATATTTT.

This clone is deemed medium-sized. The chain carries TRBV18 and TRBJ1-5; 7 nucleotides line up with TRBD1. J was trimmed by 2 bases and V by 3 bases; bases with no gene match: 1. The germline V gene encodes CDR1 KGHSH and CDR2 LQKENI. There are 14 residues in the CDR3. The CDR3 protein is CASSPGQGNQPQHF. The DNA for the CDR3 is TGTGCCAGCTCACCCGGACAGGGCAATCAGCCCCAGCATTTT.